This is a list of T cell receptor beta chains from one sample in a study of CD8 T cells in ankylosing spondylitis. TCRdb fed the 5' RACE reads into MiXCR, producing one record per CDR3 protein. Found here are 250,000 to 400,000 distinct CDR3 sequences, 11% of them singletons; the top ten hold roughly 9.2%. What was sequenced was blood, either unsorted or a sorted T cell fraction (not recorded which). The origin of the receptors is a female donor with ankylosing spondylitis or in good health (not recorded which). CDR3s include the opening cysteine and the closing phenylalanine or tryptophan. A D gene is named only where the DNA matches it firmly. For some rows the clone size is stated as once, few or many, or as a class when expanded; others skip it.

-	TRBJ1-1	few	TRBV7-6	CASSLWGGGNTEAFF	TGTGCCAGCAGCTTATGGGGCGGGGGGAACACTGAAGCTTTCTTT
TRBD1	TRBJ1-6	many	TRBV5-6	CASSYSGTGNSPLHF	TGTGCCAGCAGCTACTCCGGGACAGGGAATTCACCCCTCCACTTT
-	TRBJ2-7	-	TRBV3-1	CASSQVIGERIYEQYF	TGTGCCAGCAGCCAAGTCATAGGCGAGCGTATCTACGAGCAGTACTTC
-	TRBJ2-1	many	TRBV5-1	CASSPKIRGTYSYNEQFF	TGCGCCAGCAGCCCCAAGATTCGGGGTACCTACTCCTACAATGAGCAGTTCTTC
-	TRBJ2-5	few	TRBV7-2	CASSSRVGGRQETQYF	TGTGCCAGCAGCTCCAGGGTCGGGGGGCGCCAAGAGACCCAGTACTTC
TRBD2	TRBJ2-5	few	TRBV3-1	CASSQGPSGRETQYF	TGTGCCAGCAGCCAAGGTCCCAGCGGGAGAGAGACCCAGTACTTC
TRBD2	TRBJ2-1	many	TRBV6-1	CASSIPGTSNNEQFF	TGTGCCAGCAGTATTCCCGGGACTAGTAACAATGAGCAGTTCTTC
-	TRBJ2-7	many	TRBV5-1	CASSQNYEQYF	TGCGCCAGCAGCCAAAACTACGAGCAGTACTTC
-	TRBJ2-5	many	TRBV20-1	CSARDPGLSGQETQYF	TGCAGTGCTAGAGATCCAGGGCTAAGCGGCCAAGAGACCCAGTACTTC
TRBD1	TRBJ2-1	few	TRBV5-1	CASSLARDRGDNEQFF	TGCGCCAGCAGCTTGGCCAGGGACAGGGGGGACAATGAGCAGTTCTTC
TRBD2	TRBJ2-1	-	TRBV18	CASSPGTTKDNEQFF	TGTGCCAGCTCACCCGGGACTACCAAAGACAATGAGCAGTTCTTC
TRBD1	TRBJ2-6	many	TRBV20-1	CSASGTGYGANVLTF	TGCAGTGCTAGTGGGACAGGGTACGGGGCCAACGTCCTGACTTTC
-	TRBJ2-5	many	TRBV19	CASSVGSREETQYF	TGTGCCAGTAGTGTAGGGTCGAGAGAAGAGACCCAGTACTTC
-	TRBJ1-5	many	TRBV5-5	CASSLDAGSGNQPQHF	TGTGCCAGCAGCTTGGATGCGGGTTCGGGAAATCAGCCCCAGCATTTT
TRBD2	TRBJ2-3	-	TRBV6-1	CASRPAGRGTDTQYF	TGTGCCAGCAGACCAGCGGGAAGAGGCACAGATACGCAGTATTTT
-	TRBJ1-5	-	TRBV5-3	CGRNGIDRNNQPQHF	TGTGGCAGAAACGGGATCGACAGAAACAATCAGCCCCAGCATTTT
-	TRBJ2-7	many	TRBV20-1	CSATAGLAVSF	TGCAGTGCTACAGCGGGCCTAGCCGTTTCCTTC
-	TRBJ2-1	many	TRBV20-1	CSARYNEQFF	TGCAGTGCTCGGTACAATGAGCAGTTCTTC
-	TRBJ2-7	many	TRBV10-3	CAISAEQAAYEQYF	TGTGCCATCAGTGCCGAACAGGCTGCCTACGAGCAGTACTTC
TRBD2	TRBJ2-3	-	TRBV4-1	CASSQDRLAGGELGPSTDTQYF	TGCGCCAGCAGCCAAGATCGGCTAGCGGGAGGGGAGTTGGGGCCTAGCACAGATACGCAGTATTTT
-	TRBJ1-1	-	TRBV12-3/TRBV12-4	CASSLHRGTEAFF	TGTGCCAGCAGTTTACACCGGGGCACTGAAGCTTTCTTT
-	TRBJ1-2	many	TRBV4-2	CASSQDAVNTF	TGTGCCAGCAGCCAAGATGCGGTTAACACCTTC
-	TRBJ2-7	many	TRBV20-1	CSASRPYNEQYF	TGCAGTGCTAGCAGGCCTTACAACGAGCAGTACTTC
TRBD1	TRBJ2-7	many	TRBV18	CASSPPNLRQGGDEQYF	TGTGCCAGCTCACCACCGAATCTCAGACAGGGTGGCGACGAGCAGTACTTC
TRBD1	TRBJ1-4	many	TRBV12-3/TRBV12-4	CASSFTGQGVLFF	TGTGCCAGCAGTTTCACGGGACAGGGGGTACTGTTTTTT
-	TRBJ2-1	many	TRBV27	CASGPYGGIYNEQFF	TGTGCCAGCGGCCCATACGGGGGAATTTACAATGAGCAGTTCTTC
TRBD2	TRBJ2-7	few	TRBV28	CASSFRLAELTYEQYF	TGTGCCAGCAGTTTCAGACTAGCGGAACTGACCTACGAGCAGTACTTC
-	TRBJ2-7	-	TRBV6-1	CASILKGVQLQYF	TGTGCCAGCATACTGAAAGGAGTCCAGTTACAGTACTTC
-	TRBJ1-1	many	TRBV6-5	CASSYSNPGTEAFF	TGTGCCAGCAGTTACTCGAACCCCGGGACGGAAGCTTTCTTT
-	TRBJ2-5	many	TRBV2	CASTTSGEFRETQYF	TGTGCCAGCACCACCTCGGGGGAGTTCAGGGAGACCCAGTACTTC
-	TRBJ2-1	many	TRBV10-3	CATEVRNEQFF	TGTGCCACCGAAGTTCGTAATGAGCAGTTCTTC
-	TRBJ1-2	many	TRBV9	CASSREYVGGYTF	TGTGCCAGCAGCCGTGAGTATGTCGGTGGCTACACCTTC
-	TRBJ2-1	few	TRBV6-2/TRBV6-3	CASSLLESSYNEQFF	TGTGCCAGCAGCCTTTTGGAGAGCTCCTACAATGAGCAGTTCTTC
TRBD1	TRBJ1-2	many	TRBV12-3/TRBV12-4	CASSKDRGTGGYTF	TGTGCCAGCAGCAAGGACAGGGGAACGGGTGGCTACACCTTC
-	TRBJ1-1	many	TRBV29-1	CSVVVSVPEAFF	TGCAGCGTTGTGGTGTCGGTTCCTGAAGCTTTCTTT
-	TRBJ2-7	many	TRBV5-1	CASSLHRRDYEQYF	TGCGCCAGCAGCTTGCATCGCAGGGATTACGAGCAGTACTTC
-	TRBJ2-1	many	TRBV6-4	CASSDSFRSQRDEQFF	TGTGCCAGCAGTGACTCGTTCAGGTCCCAACGGGATGAGCAGTTCTTC